The 8 T cell receptor beta chains below all came from one sample that was sequenced in a study of T cell responses to AZD1222 COVID-19 vaccine. Assay: immunoSEQ multiplex PCR; the TCRdb copy retains only in-frame clones and omits some. The table includes about 140,000 clones, 92% detected once. The sequencing used peripheral blood, collected 28 days after the second AZD1222 dose. Receptors originate from an adult who received the AZD1222 COVID-19 vaccine.

This clone is a singleton in its sample. The J gene is TRBJ1-2, the V gene TRBV19, with 7 bases matching TRBD1. This CDR3 region has 13 residues. With V trimmed by 3 bases and J by 4 bases, 2 bases remained unmatched. Germline V CDR1 and CDR2: LNHDA, SQIVND (reference sequence). The CDR3 loop reads CASSMGQSYGYTF. CDR3 DNA sequence: TGTGCCAGTAGTATGGGACAGAGCTATGGCTACACCTTC.

In its sample, this clone was seen a few times. The chain has TRBV9 and TRBJ1-2, with D possibly TRBD1 on 5 matching bases. Between the trimmed V and J ends, which lost 6 bases and 1 base, there was a span of 16 bases. Germline V gene data show CDR1 as SGDLS and CDR2 as YYNGEE. This CDR3 has 15 amino acids. Here the CDR3 reads CASTQSTGGNYGYTF. CDR3 in DNA: TGTGCCAGCACCCAGTCCACAGGAGGTAACTATGGCTACACCTTC.

This chain links TRBV19 with TRBJ1-5, with a possible D match to TRBD1 (5 bases). Deletions cut 5 bases from V and 7 bases from J, with 18 bases between. Germline CDR1 reads LNHDA; CDR2 reads SQIVND (reference sequence). The CDR3 has 15 amino acids. The CDR3 nucleotides read TGTGCCAGTAGTCCCGGGACCGCCTTCAGCCAGCCCCAGCATTTT. Translating gives CASSPGTAFSQPQHF.

The chain uses TRBV3-1 (or the pseudogene TRBV3-2) and TRBJ1-2; D is ambiguous. The V end was cut by 4 bases, the J end by 4 bases, with 16 bases between. The CDR3 runs to 15 residues. Germline assignment: CDR1 LGHDT and CDR2 YNNKEL (reference sequence). This CDR3 is CASSPREEVGYGYTF. The CDR3 nucleotides are TGTGCCAGCAGCCCCCGAGAAGAAGTAGGCTATGGCTACACCTTC.

This clone was seen once. The chain employs TRBV10-3 and TRBJ1-1; D might be TRBD1 (5 bases). This CDR3 has 17 amino acids. Trimming removed 0 bases at V and 4 bases at J, with 18 bases between. The germline gives CDR1 ENHRY, CDR2 SYGVKD. The CDR3 loop is CAISESGGKSVVTEAFF. As DNA, the CDR3 is TGTGCCATCAGTGAGTCTGGGGGGAAGTCGGTGGTCACTGAAGCTTTCTTT.

The J gene is TRBJ2-1, the V gene TRBV19; 8 bases fit TRBD2. The germline CDR1 and CDR2 sequences are LNHDA and SQIVND (reference sequence). The trim removed 3 bases at V and 6 bases at J, leaving 7 bases unmatched. There are 15 residues in the CDR3. The CDR3 bases are TGTGCCAGTAGTATCCCGGGAGGGCCGTCCAATGAGCAGTTCTTC. This sequence encodes CASSIPGGPSNEQFF.

This sequence joins TRBV10-3 and TRBJ2-1, with D tentatively TRBD1 or TRBD2 (5 bases each). V was clipped by 10 bases and J by 6 bases, with 22 bases between them. The CDR3 spans 15 residues. CDR1 and CDR2 from the germline V gene are ENHRY and SYGVKD. The CDR3 protein is CASSSRDERLNEQFF. The CDR3 nucleotides read TGTGCCAGTTCATCGAGGGACGAACGTCTCAATGAGCAGTTCTTC.

The genes are TRBV27 and TRBJ1-1, with D maybe TRBD1 (5 bases). Trimming shortened V by 5 bases and J by 3 bases, and 13 bases separated the two germline ends. The CDR3 contains 14 residues. Germline CDR1 and CDR2: MNHEY and SMNVEV (reference sequence). The CDR3 sequence is CASSPRVRDTEAFF. The DNA of the CDR3 is TGTGCCAGCAGTCCCCGAGTCAGGGACACTGAAGCTTTCTTT.